This T cell receptor beta chain was sequenced for a study of regulatory T cells in long-lasting Graves disease. Researchers made TCR beta libraries by using iRepertoire HTBI primers and running Arm-PCR on CDR3 regions. In TCRdb, the multiplex PCR reads were re-called with MiXCR into one record per CDR3 protein. Counted here are hundreds of thousands of distinct CDR3 sequences, 15% to 20% occurring once; the ten biggest clones make up 15% to 20%. Time point given: newly diagnosed GD, antithyroid drugs for less than 3 months. Generation of the TCR library employed RNA extracted from PBMCs. This clonotype appeared many times. Its target is not known. Findings and limits, study-wide: Among samples with persistent disease, TRBV28, TRBJ1-2 and TRBJ2-5 were favored.

CDR1 SGHAT and CDR2 FQNNGV come from the germline V gene. Trimming took off 5 bases at V and 2 bases at J, with 20 bases between the two ends. CDR3 length: 17 amino acids. These data were likewise used in another study, on T cells in Graves' hyperthyroidism and ophthalmopathy.

This sequence was found in a woman aged 25 to 39 with Graves disease. The specimen was peripheral blood mononuclear cells (PBMCs), collected at new diagnosis, from a patient treated with antithyroid drugs. The chain is built from TRBV11-2 and TRBJ2-3; maybe TRBD2 (6 bases). This CDR3 is CASSLRRGVRDTDTQYF. The CDR3 bases are TGTGCCAGCAGCCTCCGACGGGGCGTGCGGGACACAGATACGCAGTATTTT. Full variable domain (remainder filled in from reference TRBV11-2 and TRBJ2-3): EAGVAQSPRYKIIEKRQSVAFWCNPISGHATLYWYQQILGQGPKLLIQFQNNGVVDDSQLPKDRFSAERLKGVDSTLKIQPAKLEDSAVYLCASSLRRGVRDTDTQYFGPGTRLTVL.